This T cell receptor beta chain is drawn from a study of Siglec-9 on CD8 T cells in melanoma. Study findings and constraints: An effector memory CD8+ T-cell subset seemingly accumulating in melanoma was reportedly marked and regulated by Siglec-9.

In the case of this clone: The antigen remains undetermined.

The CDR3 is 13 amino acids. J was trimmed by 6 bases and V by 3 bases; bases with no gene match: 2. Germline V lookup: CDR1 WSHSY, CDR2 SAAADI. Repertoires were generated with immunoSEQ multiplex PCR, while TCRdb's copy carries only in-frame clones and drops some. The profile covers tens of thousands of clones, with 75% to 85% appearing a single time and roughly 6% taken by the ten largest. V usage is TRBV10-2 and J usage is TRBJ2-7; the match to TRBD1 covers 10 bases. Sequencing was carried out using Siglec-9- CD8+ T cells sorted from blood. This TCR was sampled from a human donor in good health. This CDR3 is CASSEDRGREQYF. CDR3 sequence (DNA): TGCGCCAGCAGTGAAGACAGGGGGCGCGAGCAGTACTTC.